Following are 18 T cell receptor beta chains from one sample sequenced in a study of Ad26.COV2.S vaccination and SARS-CoV-2 variants. Specified treatment: around 19 received Ad26.COV2.S at low or high dose, single or two shots; about 5 received placebo; per-sample allocation not given. Day 63 following the first vaccine or placebo injection was when the samples were taken. Profiled with immunoSEQ multiplex PCR; TCRdb holds only in-frame clones, not every one. Of 240,000 or so clones in the sample, 88% are singletons; the top ten hold around 10%. Sequenced material: peripheral blood, taken in a trial of Ad26.COV2.S vaccine versus placebo. The receptors stem from a person aged 18-60 years who received the Ad26.COV2.S COVID-19 vaccine or a placebo.

The rearrangement links TRBV19 to TRBJ1-1; D gene uncertain. The CDR3 totals 13 residues. Trimming stripped 3 bases from V and 5 bases from J, with 10 bases between. CDR1 and CDR2 from the germline V gene are LNHDA and SQIVND (reference sequence). CDR3 DNA: TGTGCCAGTAGTATGTTTGGAAAAACTGAAGCTTTCTTT. Translated, it gives CASSMFGKTEAFF.

The chain carries TRBV4-3 and TRBJ1-5; D not resolved. V was clipped by 0 bases and J by 4 bases, with 10 bases between them. The germline V gene encodes CDR1 LGHNA and CDR2 YSLEER. This CDR3 comprises 15 residues. CDR3 coding DNA: TGCGCCAGCAGCCAAGAGGTAGGGTATAATCAGCCCCAGCATTTT. Protein sequence: CASSQEVGYNQPQHF.

The chain has TRBV7-9 and TRBJ1-1; tentative D call: TRBD1 (5 bases). Between the trimmed V and J ends, which lost 5 bases and 1 base, there was a span of 11 bases. Germline V gene sequence: CDR1 SEHNR, CDR2 FQNEAQ (reference sequence). The CDR3 runs to 14 residues. For the CDR3, the DNA is TGTGCCAGCAGCAGCGACAGAACGAACACTGAAGCTTTCTTT. Translating it yields CASSSDRTNTEAFF.

The gene calls are TRBV20-1 and TRBJ2-7; D is possibly TRBD2 (5 bases). V lost 3 bases to trimming and J lost 4 bases, with 10 bases between them. CDR1 is DFQATT, CDR2 SNEGSKA, per germline (reference sequence). There are 12 residues in the CDR3. DNA of the CDR3: TGCAGTGCTAGTGGCAGGAGGTACGAGCAGTACTTC. Its translation is CSASGRRYEQYF.

The genes are TRBV14 and TRBJ1-5; D gene uncertain. In germline, CDR1 is SGHDN, CDR2 FVKESK. This CDR3 has 13 amino acids. Trimming took 3 bases from V and 4 from J, leaving 7 bases between them. CDR3 in amino acids: CASSQRGNQPQHF. As DNA, the CDR3 is TGTGCCAGCAGCCAGAGAGGGAATCAGCCCCAGCATTTT. Full variable domain (missing parts from reference TRBV14 and TRBJ1-5): EAGVTQFPSHSVIEKGQTVTLRCDPISGHDNLYWYRRVMGKEIKFLLHFVKESKQDESGMPNNRFLAERTGGTYSTLKVQPAELEDSGVYFCASSQRGNQPQHFGDGTRLSIL.

The V gene is TRBV14, the J gene TRBJ2-2, with 9 nucleotides matching TRBD1. Germline V CDR1 and CDR2: SGHDN, FVKESK. The CDR3 is 16 residues long. Trimming took 5 bases from V and 4 from J; bases not matched to a gene: 8. CDR3 sequence reads: CASSEGQGGITGELFF. In nucleotides, the CDR3 is TGTGCCAGCAGCGAGGGACAGGGAGGAATCACCGGGGAGCTGTTTTTT.

The chain employs TRBV18 and TRBJ1-2; possibly TRBD1 for D (6 bases). V was clipped by 6 bases and J by 9 bases, with 17 bases between them. This CDR3 contains 13 residues. Germline lookup yields CDR1 KGHSH and CDR2 LQKENI. The CDR3 DNA reads as TGTGCCAGCTCGCACGATAGAGGGGACAGCTACACCTTC. Amino acid sequence: CASSHDRGDSYTF.

Only a few counts were recorded for this clone. V gene TRBV6-4 combines with J gene TRBJ1-1; D unclear. Trimming took 6 bases from V and 1 from J, leaving 9 bases between them. The CDR3 is 13 amino acids. Germline CDR1 is MRHNA and CDR2 is SNTAGT. The CDR3 DNA follows: TGTGCCAGCAGCAGCAGCGAGAACACTGAAGCTTTCTTT. Translating gives CASSSSENTEAFF.

The chain links TRBV13 to TRBJ2-3; 12 bases fit TRBD2. The germline CDR1 and CDR2 sequences are PRHDT and FYEKMQ (reference sequence). V shed 5 bases and J 2 bases; nucleotides not matched to a gene: 8. CDR3 length: 17 residues. The CDR3 protein is CASSPKRLAGATDTQYF. CDR3 coding DNA: TGTGCCAGCAGCCCTAAACGACTAGCGGGGGCCACAGATACGCAGTATTTT.

On this clone itself: The sample holds other DNA sequences that translate to the same CDR3. V gene TRBV11-2 combines with J gene TRBJ2-7; D is tentatively TRBD1 or TRBD2 (6 bases each). V lost 1 base and J lost 2, with 9 bases in between. CDR3 size: 14 residues. Germline V gives CDR1 SGHAT, CDR2 FQNNGV. The CDR3 nucleotides read TGTGCCAGCAGCTTAGCGGGGGCCCCCTACGAGCAGTACTTC. Translating gives CASSLAGAPYEQYF.

In its sample, this clone was seen once. The V call is TRBV29-1, the J call TRBJ2-7, with D uncertain. The CDR3 consists of 12 residues. V lost 3 bases and J 0 bases, leaving 6 bases between the germline ends. Per the germline V gene, CDR1 is SQVTM and CDR2 is ANQGSEA. The CDR3 DNA sequence: TGCAGCGTTGAGGTCACCTCCTACGAGCAGTACTTC. As protein: CSVEVTSYEQYF.

This chain links TRBV9 with TRBJ2-3; D is perhaps TRBD2 (5 bases). Trimming left V 4 bases short and J 0 bases short, with 12 bases between. CDR1 SGDLS and CDR2 YYNGEE come from the germline V gene. The CDR3 runs 15 residues. The CDR3 loop is CASSNLRDSTDTQYF. CDR3 DNA: TGTGCCAGCAGCAACCTCCGGGATAGCACAGATACGCAGTATTTT.

The rearrangement links TRBV12-3 or TRBV12-4 to TRBJ1-4, with D uncertain. The ends were cut back, 5 bases at V and 8 bases at J, with 9 bases in the middle. The CDR3 length is 12 residues. CDR3: CASSPLEEKLFF. Here the CDR3 DNA reads TGTGCCAGCAGTCCCCTGGAGGAAAAACTGTTTTTT.

The V gene is TRBV6-5, the J gene TRBJ2-7, with D perhaps TRBD2 (6 bases). Trimming took off 2 bases at V and 3 bases at J, with 17 bases between the two ends. The CDR3 runs 16 residues. The germline CDR1 and CDR2 sequences are MNHEY and SVGAGI. The CDR3 nucleotides read TGTGCCAGCAGTTACCCGGGACGGAGGGCGGTCTACGAGCAGTACTTC. As protein: CASSYPGRRAVYEQYF.

V usage is TRBV2 and J usage is TRBJ1-2, with D possibly matching TRBD1 (6 bases). Germline V gene sequence: CDR1 SNHLY, CDR2 FYNNEI. Trimming cost V 4 bases and J 2 bases, with 11 bases left between them. The CDR3 consists of 14 residues. Here the CDR3 reads CASSAQGPNYGYTF. CDR3 DNA: TGTGCCAGCAGTGCACAGGGACCCAACTATGGCTACACCTTC.

The chain has TRBV28 and TRBJ2-7; D gene unclear. The CDR3 loop spans 13 amino acids. Trimming cost V 9 bases and J 4 bases, with 16 bases left between them. CDR1 is MDHEN and CDR2 is SYDVKM in the germline V gene. CDR3 region: CASKLPEKYEQYF. CDR3 nucleotides: TGTGCCAGTAAATTACCCGAGAAATACGAGCAGTACTTC.

V is TRBV5-1 and J is TRBJ2-1, with 9 nucleotides matching TRBD1. Germline lookup yields CDR1 SGHRS and CDR2 YFSETQ. This CDR3 has 15 amino acids. Trimming cost V 4 bases and J 6 bases; bases outside gene matches: 8. In nucleotides, the CDR3 is TGCGCCAGCAGCCCCGACAGGGGGGGTCTCAATGAGCAGTTCTTC. This gives the protein CASSPDRGGLNEQFF.

This clone was recorded a few times. The junction differs from germline at one of its ends, possibly a read error. The chain employs TRBV24-1 and TRBJ2-3; weak D call: TRBD2 (6 bases). Germline values: CDR1 KGHDR, CDR2 SFDVKD. This CDR3 contains 16 residues. The CDR3 DNA reads as TGTGCCACCAGTGATGGGCTCGGAACTAGCAAAGATACGCAGTATTTT. Translation: CATSDGLGTSKDTQYF.